This TCR beta chain was recorded in a study of patients and donors after allogeneic stem cell transplantation. This clonotype turned up a few times. TCRdb reprocessed the RT-PCR reads with MiXCR, giving one entry per CDR3 protein. Here the sample spans roughly 960,000 distinct CDR3 sequences, 18% being singletons. CDR1 and CDR2 (germline): MNHEY, SVGEGT. The V segment lost 5 bases and the J segment 6 bases; nucleotides outside the gene matches: 11. The CDR3 loop spans 15 amino acids. The sample consisted of blood, either unsorted or a sorted T cell fraction (not recorded which). The sequence was obtained from a human donor who was either an allogeneic HSCT recipient or a stem cell or donor lymphocyte infusion donor (not recorded which). It is not recorded whose cells these are; they may come from a transplant donor. V is TRBV6-2 or TRBV6-3 and J is TRBJ2-3; 7 bases are shared with TRBD1. In DNA form, the CDR3 reads TGTGCCAGCAGTACCCCGACAGGGAAGGGGGATACGCAGTATTTT. Translated, it gives CASSTPTGKGDTQYF.